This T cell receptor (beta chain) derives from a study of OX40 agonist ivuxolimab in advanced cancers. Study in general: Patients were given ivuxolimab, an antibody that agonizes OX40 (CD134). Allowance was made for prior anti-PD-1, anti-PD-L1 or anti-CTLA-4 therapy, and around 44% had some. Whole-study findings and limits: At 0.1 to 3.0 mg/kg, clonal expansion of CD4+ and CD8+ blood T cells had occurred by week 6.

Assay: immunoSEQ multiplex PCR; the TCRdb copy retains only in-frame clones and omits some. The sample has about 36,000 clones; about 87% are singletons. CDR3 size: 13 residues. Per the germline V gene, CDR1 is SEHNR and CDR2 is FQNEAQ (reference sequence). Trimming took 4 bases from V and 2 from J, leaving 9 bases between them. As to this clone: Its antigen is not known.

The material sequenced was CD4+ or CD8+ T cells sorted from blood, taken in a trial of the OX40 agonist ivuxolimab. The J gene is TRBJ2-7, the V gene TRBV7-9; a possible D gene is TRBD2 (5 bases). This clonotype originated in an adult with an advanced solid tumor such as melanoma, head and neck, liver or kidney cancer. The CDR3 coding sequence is TGTGCCAGCAGCTACCTAGCCGCCTACGAGCAGTACTTC. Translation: CASSYLAAYEQYF.